The sequence of this T cell receptor beta chain was determined in a study of T cell responses to AZD1222 COVID-19 vaccine. The CDR3 is made up of 13 amino acids. The V end lost 7 bases, the J end lost 4 bases, and 14 bases lay between the germline ends. Germline lookup yields CDR1 MNHEY and CDR2 SVGAGI. The method was immunoSEQ multiplex PCR; TCRdb's version includes in-frame clones alone and lacks a portion of them. The repertoire includes about 140,000 clones, 85% to 95% of them detected once, and 0.91% sits in the top ten. The starting material was peripheral blood, obtained on day 0 of MenACWY control vaccination. This chain links TRBV6-5 with TRBJ2-7, with a tentative D call TRBD2 (6 bases). This TCR came from an adult in good health. In DNA form, the CDR3 reads TGTGCCAGCACTACTAGCCTTCCGTACGAGCAGTACTTC. Protein sequence: CASTTSLPYEQYF.